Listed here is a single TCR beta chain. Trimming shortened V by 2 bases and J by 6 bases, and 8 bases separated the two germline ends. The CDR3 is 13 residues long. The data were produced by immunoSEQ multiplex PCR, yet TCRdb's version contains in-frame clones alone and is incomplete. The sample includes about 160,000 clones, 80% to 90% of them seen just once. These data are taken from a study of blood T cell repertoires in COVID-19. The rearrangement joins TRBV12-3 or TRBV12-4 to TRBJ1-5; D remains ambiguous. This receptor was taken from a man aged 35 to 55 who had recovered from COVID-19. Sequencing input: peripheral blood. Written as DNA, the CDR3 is TGTGCCAGCAGTTTAAGTAGAGTTCAGCCCCAGCATTTT. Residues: CASSLSRVQPQHF.